This TCR beta chain comes out of a study of identical twins. This clonotype turned up a few times. TCRdb re-called the 5' RACE reads through MiXCR, storing one row per CDR3 protein. This sample yields 1.5 million to 2 million distinct CDR3 sequences, of which 25% to 35% are seen a single time; around 0.3% belongs to the top ten. The CDR3 totals 14 residues. After removal of 6 bases from V and 5 bases from J, the junction contained 5 bases not matched to a gene. The germline V gene encodes CDR1 SGHTA and CDR2 FQGNSA. Sequenced input: cord blood. The rearrangement links TRBV7-2 to TRBJ1-5, with TRBD1 matching over 9 bases. The receptor comes from a newborn girl in good health. In nucleotides, the CDR3 is TGTGCCAGCAGTCCGACAGGGGGTTATCAGCCCCAGCATTTT. It translates to CASSPTGGYQPQHF.